The 8 T cell receptor beta chains listed next were all sequenced from one sample in a study of blood T cell repertoires in COVID-19. Libraries were prepared by immunoSEQ multiplex PCR; TCRdb keeps only in-frame clonotypes and omits some of them. Of around 300,000 clones in the sample, just over 90% were seen once. Sequenced sample: peripheral blood. The receptor source for this set is a woman in her twenties or thirties with COVID-19, enrolled during active disease.

The gene calls are TRBV4-1 and TRBJ1-2, with 7 bases lining up with TRBD1. The germline gives CDR1 MGHRA, CDR2 YSYEKL. V was pared by 5 bases and J by 8 bases, with 5 bases of the junction left unmatched. This CDR3 is built from 12 residues. CDR3 loop: CASSTTGRGYTF. Here the CDR3 DNA reads TGCGCCAGCAGCACGACAGGGCGCGGCTACACCTTC.

The chain is built from TRBV27 and TRBJ2-7, with D possibly TRBD1 on 6 matching bases. The CDR3 length is 15 residues. Trimming stripped 2 bases from V and 2 bases from J, with 13 bases between. Germline V lookup: CDR1 MNHEY, CDR2 SMNVEV (reference sequence). CDR3 nucleotide sequence: TGTGCCAGCAGTTTAATAGTACAGGGAGCCTACGAGCAGTACTTC. Residues: CASSLIVQGAYEQYF.

This clone was found once. The chain carries TRBV5-4 and TRBJ1-4, with 8 bases aligning to TRBD1. Germline V gene sequence: CDR1 SGHNT, CDR2 YYREEE (reference sequence). J was trimmed by 4 bases and V by 3 bases; bases with no gene match: 5. This CDR3 is 15 amino acids long. CDR3 nucleotides: TGTGCCAGCAGCTCCAGGGGGCTGGATAATGAAAAACTGTTTTTT. Translated, it gives CASSSRGLDNEKLFF.

J is TRBJ2-7 and V is TRBV11-3; TRBD2 is a possible D gene (6 bases). The CDR3 is 13 amino acids. Germline V gene data show CDR1 as SGHNT and CDR2 as YENEEA. The germline V and J ends were trimmed by 3 bases and 6 bases, with 12 bases remaining between them. CDR3 nucleotides: TGTGCCAGCAGCTTGGAGGCGGGGACCGAGCAGTACTTC. Translated, it gives CASSLEAGTEQYF.

The CDR3 coding sequence is TGTGCCAGCAGCTTAGCCAGGGGTATGGTAGATACGCAGTATTTT. Translating gives CASSLARGMVDTQYF. This chain links TRBV11-1 with TRBJ2-3; TRBD1 might be the D (6 bases). The CDR3 totals 15 residues. V lost 0 bases and J lost 5, with 12 bases in between. Germline V gene lookup returns CDR1 SGHAT and CDR2 FQDESV (reference sequence).

CDR3 coding DNA: TGTGCCAGCAGCTTATATTCCGGTACCGGGGAGCTGTTTTTT. This gives the protein CASSLYSGTGELFF. The J gene is TRBJ2-2, the V gene TRBV7-9; no clear D. This CDR3 region has 14 residues. The V gene's germline CDR1 is SEHNR and CDR2 FQNEAQ (reference sequence). V lost 2 bases and J 5 bases, leaving 9 bases between the germline ends. Full variable domain (rest looked up from reference TRBV7-9 and TRBJ2-2): DTGVSQNPRHKITKRGQNVTFRCDPISEHNRLYWYRQTLGQGPEFLTYFQNEAQLEKSRLLSDRFSAERPKGSFSTLEIQRTEQGDSAMYLCASSLYSGTGELFFGEGSRLTVL.

The CDR3 protein is CATGRDRDEKLFF. The CDR3, as DNA: TGTGCCACCGGCCGGGACAGGGATGAAAAACTGTTTTTT. V is TRBV15 and J is TRBJ1-4; 9 positions match TRBD1. Trimming removed 8 bases from V and 6 bases from J; junction bases left unmatched: 4. Germline V gives CDR1 LNHNV, CDR2 YYDKDF (reference sequence). The CDR3 sequence is 13 residues long.

The J gene is TRBJ2-7, the V gene TRBV5-6; D remains ambiguous. Trimming removed 0 bases from V and 0 bases from J, with 7 bases in between. The CDR3 is 14 amino acids. Germline CDR1 reads SGHDT; CDR2 reads YYEEEE. For the CDR3, the DNA is TGTGCCAGCAGCTTGGCCGGGTACTCCTACGAGCAGTACTTC. It encodes CASSLAGYSYEQYF.